This T cell receptor (beta chain) was captured by sequencing in a study of control samples from healthy donors and cancer patients. CDR3 length equals 16 residues. CDR1 is SQVTM, CDR2 ANQGSEA, per germline. Trimming removed 6 bases from V and 2 bases from J; junction bases left unmatched: 11. Sequenced by immunoSEQ multiplex PCR; TCRdb stores in-frame clones only, minus some. The table records some 110,000 clones, about 80% of them present only once. The sequencing sample was made of blood. The rearrangement uses TRBV29-1 and TRBJ2-2, with TRBD2 matching 8 bases. The clonotype was recovered from a woman in her fifties or sixties in good health. DNA for the CDR3: TGCAGCGTCCTCGGGGGGGCGGGGGCCAACACCGGGGAGCTGTTTTTT. Translated, it gives CSVLGGAGANTGELFF.